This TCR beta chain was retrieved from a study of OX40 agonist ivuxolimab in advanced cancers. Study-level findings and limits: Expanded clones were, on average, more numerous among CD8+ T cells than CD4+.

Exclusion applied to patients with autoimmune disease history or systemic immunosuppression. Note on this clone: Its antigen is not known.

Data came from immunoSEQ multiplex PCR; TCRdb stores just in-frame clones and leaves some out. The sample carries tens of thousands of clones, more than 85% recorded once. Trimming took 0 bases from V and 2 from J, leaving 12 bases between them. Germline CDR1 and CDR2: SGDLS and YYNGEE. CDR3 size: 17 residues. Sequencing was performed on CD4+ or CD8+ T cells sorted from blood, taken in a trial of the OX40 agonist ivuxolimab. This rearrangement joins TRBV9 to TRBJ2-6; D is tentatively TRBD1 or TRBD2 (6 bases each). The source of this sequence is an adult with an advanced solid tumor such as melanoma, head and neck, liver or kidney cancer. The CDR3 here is CASSVGPGATGANVLTF. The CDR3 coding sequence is TGTGCCAGCAGCGTAGGCCCGGGGGCGACTGGGGCCAACGTCCTGACTTTC. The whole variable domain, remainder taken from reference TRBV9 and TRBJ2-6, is DSGVTQTPKHLITATGQRVTLRCSPRSGDLSVYWYQQSLDQGLQFLIQYYNGEERAKGNILERFSAQQFPDLHSELNLSSLELGDSALYFCASSVGPGATGANVLTFGAGSRLTVL.